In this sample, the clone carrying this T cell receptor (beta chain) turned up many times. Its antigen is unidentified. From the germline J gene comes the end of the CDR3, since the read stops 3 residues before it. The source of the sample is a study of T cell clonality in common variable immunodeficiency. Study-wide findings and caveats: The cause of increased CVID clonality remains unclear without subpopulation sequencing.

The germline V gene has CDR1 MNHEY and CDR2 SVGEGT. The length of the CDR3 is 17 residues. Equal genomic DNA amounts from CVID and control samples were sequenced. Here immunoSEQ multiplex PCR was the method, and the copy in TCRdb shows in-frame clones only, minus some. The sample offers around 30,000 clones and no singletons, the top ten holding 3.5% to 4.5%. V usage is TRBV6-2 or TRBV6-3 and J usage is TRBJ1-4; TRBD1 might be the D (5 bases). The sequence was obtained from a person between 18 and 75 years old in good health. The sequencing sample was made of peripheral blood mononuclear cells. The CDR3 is CASSYNSYTRDNSPLFF. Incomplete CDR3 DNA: TGTGCCAGCAGTTACAACAGTTACACCAGGGATAATTCACCA.